This T cell receptor (beta chain) emerged from a study of blood T cell repertoires in COVID-19. Study-wide context: Samples representing acute and convalescent COVID-19 were sourced from the United States, Italy and Spain. PBMCs, B-cell-depleted T cells, or T cells were the source of the cDNA or gDNA that made up the material.

The CDR3 consists of 13 residues. Per the germline V gene, CDR1 is SNHLY and CDR2 is FYNNEI. Trimming removed 4 bases from V and 3 bases from J, with 6 bases in between. Original processing notes: Reference gene primer amplification gave nucleated cell count estimates. Profiling relied on immunoSEQ multiplex PCR, and the TCRdb table lists in-frame clones only, not all of them. V, J and clone size are those of that table, while D and trimming were read from the DNA. The data contain some 20,000 clones, about 86% of them seen just once; the ten biggest clones take up over 8.5%. The specimen sequenced was peripheral blood. The sequence was obtained from a human donor in a cohort sampled during active COVID-19. The chain recombines TRBV2 with TRBJ2-2; TRBD1 is a possible D gene (5 bases). The CDR3 DNA is TGTGCCAGCAGTGTCAGGGACACCGGGGAGCTGTTTTTT. This translates into CASSVRDTGELFF.